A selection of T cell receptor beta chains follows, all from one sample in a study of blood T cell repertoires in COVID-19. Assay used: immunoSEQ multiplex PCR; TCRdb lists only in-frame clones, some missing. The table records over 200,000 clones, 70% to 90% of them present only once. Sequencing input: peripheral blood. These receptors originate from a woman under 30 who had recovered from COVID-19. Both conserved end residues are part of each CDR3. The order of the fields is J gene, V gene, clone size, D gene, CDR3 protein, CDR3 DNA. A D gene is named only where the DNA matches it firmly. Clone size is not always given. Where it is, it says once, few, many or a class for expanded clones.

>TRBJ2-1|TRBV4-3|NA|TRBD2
CASSQDLDLAGGGSSYNEQFF
TGCGCCAGCAGCCAAGATCTGGACCTAGCGGGAGGCGGAAGCTCCTACAATGAGCAGTTCTTC
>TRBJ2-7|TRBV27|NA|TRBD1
CASSLQQGAREQYF
TGTGCCAGCAGTTTACAACAGGGGGCGAGGGAGCAGTACTTC
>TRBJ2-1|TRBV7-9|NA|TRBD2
CASSPIGGVGGDDEQFF
TGTGCCAGCAGCCCGATTGGGGGAGTGGGAGGGGACGATGAGCAGTTCTTC
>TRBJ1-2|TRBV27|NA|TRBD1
CASSSPGGYGYTF
TGTGCCAGCAGTTCCCCAGGGGGCTATGGCTACACCTTC
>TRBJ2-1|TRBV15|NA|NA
CATSRASRAVEQFF
TGTGCCACCAGCAGAGCATCCAGGGCCGTAGAGCAGTTCTTC
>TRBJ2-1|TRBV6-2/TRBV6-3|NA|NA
CASSTHRDYNEQFF
TGTGCCAGCAGTACTCACCGGGACTACAATGAGCAGTTCTTC
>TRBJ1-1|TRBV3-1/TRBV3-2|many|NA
CASSLNTEAFF
TGTGCCAGCAGCCTAAACACTGAAGCTTTCTTT
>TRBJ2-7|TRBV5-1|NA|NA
CASSLGQTSYEQYF
TGCGCCAGCAGCTTGGGACAGACCTCCTACGAGCAGTACTTC
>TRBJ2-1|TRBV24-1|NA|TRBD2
CATSDYGLAAHNEQFF
TGTGCCACCAGTGACTACGGACTAGCGGCCCACAATGAGCAGTTCTTC
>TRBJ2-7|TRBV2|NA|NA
CASVYDVRPYEQYF
TGTGCCAGCGTTTATGACGTCAGGCCCTACGAGCAGTACTTC
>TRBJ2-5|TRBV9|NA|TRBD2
CASSVGTSVETQYF
TGTGCCAGCAGCGTAGGGACTAGCGTTGAGACCCAGTACTTC
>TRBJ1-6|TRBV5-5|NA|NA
CASSWGGSNSPLHF
TGTGCCAGCAGCTGGGGGGGCAGTAATTCACCCCTCCACTTT
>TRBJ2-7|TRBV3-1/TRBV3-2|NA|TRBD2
CASSTSGLYYEQYF
TGTGCCAGCAGCACATCGGGACTATACTACGAGCAGTACTTC
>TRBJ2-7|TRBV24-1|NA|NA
CAPQGREKYEQYF
TGTGCCCCCCAGGGGCGGGAGAAATACGAGCAGTACTTC
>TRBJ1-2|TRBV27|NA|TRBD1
CASKGQGASYTF
TGTGCCAGCAAGGGACAGGGGGCTAGCTACACCTTC
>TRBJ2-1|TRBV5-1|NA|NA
CASSFRGDLTNEQFF
TGCGCCAGCAGCTTCAGGGGGGACCTCACCAATGAGCAGTTCTTC
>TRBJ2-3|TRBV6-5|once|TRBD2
CASSYKGGRADTQYF
TGTGCCAGCAGTTACAAAGGCGGGAGAGCAGATACGCAGTATTTT
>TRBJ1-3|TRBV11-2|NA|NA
CASSLDYSGNTIYF
TGTGCCAGCAGCTTAGACTACTCTGGAAACACCATATATTTT